One and the same sample provided the 8 T cell receptor beta chains below, sequenced in a study of radiation and T cells in renal cell carcinoma. Time point denoted: blood 2 weeks post-SBRT. Treatment reported: 15 Gy SBRT to primary tumor, nephrectomy 4 weeks later. The protocol was immunoSEQ multiplex PCR, while the TCRdb copy is restricted to in-frame clones and leaves out a portion. The sample has over 60,000 clones; roughly four fifths are singletons. Specimen: blood, collected from a patient whose treatment included radiotherapy and nephrectomy. Receptors were obtained from a man in his 60s with renal cell carcinoma.

The chain joins TRBV12-5 to TRBJ1-2; D is ambiguous. Trimming took off 5 bases at V and 7 bases at J, with 17 bases between the two ends. This CDR3 comprises 14 residues. CDR1 is LGHNT, CDR2 FRNRAP, per germline. Here the CDR3 reads CASGLNDGVGGYTF. The CDR3 DNA reads TGTGCTAGTGGTCTCAACGACGGGGTGGGTGGCTACACCTTC.

The gene calls are TRBV6-6 and TRBJ2-7, with D perhaps being TRBD1 or TRBD2 (5 bases each). Trimming left V 6 bases short and J 4 bases short, with 13 bases between. Per the germline V gene, CDR1 is MNHNY and CDR2 is SVGAGI (reference sequence). This CDR3 is built from 13 residues. The CDR3 sequence: CASRRDVGYEQYF. The DNA of the CDR3 is TGTGCCAGCAGAAGGGACGTAGGGTACGAGCAGTACTTC.

This clone was recorded a few times. The chain is built from TRBV19 and TRBJ2-5; D unclear. V gave up 5 bases and J gave up 3 bases, with 7 bases separating them. Germline V gene lookup returns CDR1 LNHDA and CDR2 SQIVND (reference sequence). The length of the CDR3 is 12 residues. The CDR3 DNA is TGTGCCAGTAGTGAGGCGAAAGAGACCCAGTACTTC. It encodes CASSEAKETQYF.

The chain combines TRBV2 with TRBJ1-2; TRBD1 agrees at 7 bases. The germline V gene encodes CDR1 SNHLY and CDR2 FYNNEI. CDR3 length equals 13 residues. With V trimmed by 4 bases and J by 4 bases, 3 bases remained unmatched. The CDR3 here is CASSVQGSYGYTF. The DNA for the CDR3 is TGTGCCAGCAGTGTACAGGGGAGCTATGGCTACACCTTC.

The V gene is TRBV7-2, the J gene TRBJ1-5; D gene unclear. The length of the CDR3 is 13 residues. CDR1 SGHTA and CDR2 FQGNSA come from the germline V gene. Trimming left V 5 bases short and J 4 bases short, with 9 bases between. The CDR3 coding sequence is TGTGCCAGCAGCCCCAGCGGAAATCAGCCCCAGCATTTT. Its protein is CASSPSGNQPQHF.

The chain carries TRBV10-1 and TRBJ1-1; D is possibly TRBD1 (5 bases). The V and J ends lost 0 bases and 8 bases respectively, with 7 bases between them. The CDR3 extends over 12 amino acids. CDR1 is WNHNN and CDR2 is SYGVQD in the germline V gene (reference sequence). The CDR3 protein is CASSESWGEAFF. CDR3 DNA sequence: TGCGCCAGCAGTGAGTCGTGGGGGGAAGCTTTCTTT.

V and J are TRBV2 and TRBJ1-5, with D possibly being TRBD1 (5 bases). This CDR3 has 15 residues. V was clipped by 7 bases and J by 1 base, with 14 bases between them. CDR1 and CDR2 (germline): SNHLY, FYNNEI. CDR3 sequence: CASTRTTPSNQPQHF. For the CDR3, the DNA is TGTGCCAGCACTAGGACAACCCCAAGCAATCAGCCCCAGCATTTT.

V gene TRBV9 combines with J gene TRBJ2-3, with D uncertain. V was clipped by 0 bases and J by 4 bases, with 3 bases between them. This CDR3 has 12 amino acids. CDR1 and CDR2 from the germline V gene are SGDLS and YYNGEE. The CDR3: CASSVGSDTQYF. The CDR3 DNA reads as TGTGCCAGCAGCGTAGGATCAGATACGCAGTATTTT.